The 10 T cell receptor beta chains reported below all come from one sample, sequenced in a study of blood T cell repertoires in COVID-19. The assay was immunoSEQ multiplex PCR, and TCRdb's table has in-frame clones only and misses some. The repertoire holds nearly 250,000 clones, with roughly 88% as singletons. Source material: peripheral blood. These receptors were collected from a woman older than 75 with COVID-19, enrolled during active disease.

In DNA, the CDR3 is TGTGCCAGTAGTAGGCAGGGATGGGGCAATCAGCCCCAGCATTTT. It yields the protein CASSRQGWGNQPQHF. This sequence joins TRBV19 and TRBJ1-5; TRBD1 is a possible D gene (5 bases). The CDR3 has 15 amino acids. The V and J ends lost 4 bases and 2 bases respectively, with 12 bases between them. Germline-derived CDR1 and CDR2 are LNHDA and SQIVND (reference sequence).

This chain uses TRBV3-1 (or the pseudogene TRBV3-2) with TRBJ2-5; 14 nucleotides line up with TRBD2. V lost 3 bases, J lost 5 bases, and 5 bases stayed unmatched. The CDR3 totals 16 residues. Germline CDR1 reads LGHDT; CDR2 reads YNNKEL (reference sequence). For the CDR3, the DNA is TGTGCCAGCAGCCAGACTAGCGGGGGGGCCGGTGAGACCCAGTACTTC. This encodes CASSQTSGGAGETQYF.

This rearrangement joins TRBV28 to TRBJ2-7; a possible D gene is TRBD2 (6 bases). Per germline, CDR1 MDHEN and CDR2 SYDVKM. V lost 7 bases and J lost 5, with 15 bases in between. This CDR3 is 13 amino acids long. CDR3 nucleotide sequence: TGTGCCAGCAAGTGGCGGGGTAGGGACGAGCAGTACTTC. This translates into CASKWRGRDEQYF.

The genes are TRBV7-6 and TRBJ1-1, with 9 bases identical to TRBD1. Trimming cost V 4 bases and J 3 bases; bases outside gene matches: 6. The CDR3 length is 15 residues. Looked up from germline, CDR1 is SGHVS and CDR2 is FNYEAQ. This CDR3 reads CASSSLQGAYTEAFF. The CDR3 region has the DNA TGTGCCAGCAGCTCACTACAGGGGGCTTACACTGAAGCTTTCTTT.

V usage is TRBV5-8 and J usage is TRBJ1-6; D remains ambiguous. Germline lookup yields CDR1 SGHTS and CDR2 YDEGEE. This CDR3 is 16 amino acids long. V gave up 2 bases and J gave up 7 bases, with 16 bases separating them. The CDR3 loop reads CASSFRRPTGNSPLHF. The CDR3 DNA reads TGTGCCAGCAGCTTCAGGAGGCCCACCGGGAATTCACCCCTCCACTTT. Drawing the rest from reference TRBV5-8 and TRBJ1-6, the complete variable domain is EAGVTQSPTHLIKTRGQQATLRCSPISGHTSVYWYQQALGLGLQFLLWYDEGEERNRGNFPPRFSGRQFPNYSSELNVNALELEDSALYLCASSFRRPTGNSPLHFGNGTRLTVT.

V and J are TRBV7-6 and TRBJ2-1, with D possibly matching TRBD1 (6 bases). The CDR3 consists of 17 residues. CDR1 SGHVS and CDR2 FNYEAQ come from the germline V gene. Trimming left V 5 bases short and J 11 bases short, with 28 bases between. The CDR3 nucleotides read TGTGCCAGCAGCCCCCAGACCGGGACAAGCCTAACAATGAAGCAGTTCTTC. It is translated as CASSPQTGTSLTMKQFF.

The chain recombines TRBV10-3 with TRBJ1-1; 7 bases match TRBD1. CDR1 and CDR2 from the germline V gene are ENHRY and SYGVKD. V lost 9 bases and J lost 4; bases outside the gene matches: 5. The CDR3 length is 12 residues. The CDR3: CAIGQEGTEAFF. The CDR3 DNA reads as TGTGCCATTGGACAGGAGGGCACTGAAGCTTTCTTT.

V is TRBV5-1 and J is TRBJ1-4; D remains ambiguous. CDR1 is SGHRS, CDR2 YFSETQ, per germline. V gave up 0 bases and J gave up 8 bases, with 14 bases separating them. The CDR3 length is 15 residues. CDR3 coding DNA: TGCGCCAGCAGCTTGGGTACTACTACCGGCGAAAAACTGTTTTTT. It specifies CASSLGTTTGEKLFF. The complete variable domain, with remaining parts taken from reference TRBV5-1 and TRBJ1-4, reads KAGVTQTPRYLIKTRGQQVTLSCSPISGHRSVSWYQQTPGQGLQFLFEYFSETQRNKGNFPGRFSGRQFSNSRSEMNVSTLELGDSALYLCASSLGTTTGEKLFFGSGTQLSVL.

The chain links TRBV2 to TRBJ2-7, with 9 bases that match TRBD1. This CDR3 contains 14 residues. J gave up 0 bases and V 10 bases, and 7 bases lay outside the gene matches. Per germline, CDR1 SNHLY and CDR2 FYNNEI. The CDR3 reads CAIETGGGSYEQYV. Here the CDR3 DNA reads TGTGCCATCGAAACAGGGGGCGGCTCCTACGAGCAGTACGTC.

Here the CDR3 reads CASSLAGTKETQYF. CDR3 DNA sequence: TGTGCCAGCAGCTTAGCCGGGACAAAAGAGACCCAGTACTTC. This chain uses TRBV7-8 with TRBJ2-5; perhaps TRBD1 as D (6 bases). Trimming stripped 0 bases from V and 3 bases from J, with 8 bases between. The CDR3 spans 14 residues. Germline V CDR1 and CDR2: SGHVS, FQNEAQ.